The 12 T cell receptor beta chains presented below share a single source sample, sequenced in a study of CD8+ T cells in alopecia areata. The treatment is: oral pan-JAK inhibitor, 5-10 mg twice daily. Extraction of RNA preceded its reverse transcription into cDNA, which served as the sequencing template. Libraries were prepared by immunoSEQ multiplex PCR; TCRdb keeps only in-frame clonotypes and omits some of them. Here the sample spans 95,000 to 110,000 clones, under 90% being singletons. Sequencing used CD8+ T cells sorted from blood, obtained at roughly week 30, from a patient treated with tofacitinib. The receptors originated from a human donor with alopecia areata.

The chain employs TRBV7-9 and TRBJ2-3; D is unresolved. V lost 11 bases and J 5 bases, leaving 5 bases between the germline ends. The germline CDR1 and CDR2 sequences are SEHNR and FQNEAQ (reference sequence). This CDR3 is built from 9 residues. DNA of the CDR3: TGTGCCGCAGGAGATACGCAGTATTTT. It encodes CAAGDTQYF.

This clone was counted only a few times. The V gene is TRBV29-1, the J gene TRBJ2-1; 7 bases map to TRBD2. The CDR3 has 14 amino acids. Germline-derived CDR1 and CDR2 are SQVTM and ANQGSEA. After removal of 3 bases from V and 4 bases from J, the junction contained 6 bases not matched to a gene. The CDR3 protein is CSVDGRAEYNEQFF. Here the CDR3 DNA reads TGCAGCGTTGATGGGAGGGCAGAATACAATGAGCAGTTCTTC.

This clone was observed a single time. The gene calls are TRBV25-1 and TRBJ2-1; D not certain. This CDR3 comprises 13 residues. The V gene's germline CDR1 is MGHDK and CDR2 SYGVNS. V lost 4 bases and J lost 9, with 13 bases in between. The CDR3 is CASSGDPRGEQFF. CDR3 coding DNA: TGTGCCAGCAGTGGCGACCCCCGCGGTGAGCAGTTCTTC.

This clone showed up just a few times. The V and J genes are TRBV5-1 and TRBJ2-3; D gene ambiguous. V was cut by 0 bases and J by 3 bases, with 11 bases left in between. Per the germline V gene, CDR1 is SGHRS and CDR2 is YFSETQ. CDR3 size: 15 residues. The CDR3 loop is CASSLEVPTTDTQYF. CDR3 sequence (DNA): TGCGCCAGCAGCTTGGAGGTCCCCACGACAGATACGCAGTATTTT.

The CDR3 reads CASSEVAVNTDTQYF. The CDR3 DNA sequence: TGCGCCAGCAGTGAAGTAGCGGTTAACACAGATACGCAGTATTTT. This chain joins TRBV10-2 and TRBJ2-3, with D perhaps matching TRBD2 (6 bases). CDR3 length equals 15 residues. Trimming pared 3 bases from V and 2 bases from J, leaving 12 bases between. Germline V CDR1 and CDR2: WSHSY, SAAADI.

The rearrangement links TRBV13 to TRBJ2-7, with TRBD1 identical over 7 bases. The germline gives CDR1 PRHDT, CDR2 FYEKMQ (reference sequence). This CDR3 contains 14 residues. V shed 0 bases and J 3 bases; nucleotides not matched to a gene: 2. The DNA of the CDR3 is TGTGCCAGCAGCTTAGGGACAGGGAACTACGAGCAGTACTTC. Residues: CASSLGTGNYEQYF.

V and J are TRBV29-1 and TRBJ1-3; 10 nucleotides line up with TRBD1. In germline, CDR1 is SQVTM, CDR2 ANQGSEA. Losses at the gene ends were 0 bases for V and 6 bases for J; bases not matched to a gene: 11. CDR3 length: 17 residues. CDR3 sequence: CSVEDSDRDRGLNTIYF. The CDR3 DNA follows: TGCAGCGTTGAAGATTCCGACCGGGACAGGGGCCTAAACACCATATATTTT.

V usage is TRBV5-1 and J usage is TRBJ2-7; 8 positions match TRBD2. J was trimmed by 6 bases and V by 0 bases; bases with no gene match: 8. The CDR3 runs 15 residues. CDR1 is SGHRS, CDR2 YFSETQ, per germline. The CDR3 region is CASSLEIAGSGEQYF. DNA for the CDR3: TGCGCCAGCAGCTTGGAGATAGCGGGGTCCGGCGAGCAGTACTTC.

This chain connects TRBV30 to TRBJ2-1; TRBD2 matches at 7 bases. The CDR3 spans 12 residues. Looked up from germline, CDR1 is GTSNPN and CDR2 is SVGIG (reference sequence). V was pared by 0 bases and J by 8 bases, with 1 base of the junction left unmatched. The CDR3: CAWSVRGDEQFF. DNA of the CDR3: TGTGCCTGGAGTGTCCGGGGGGATGAGCAGTTCTTC.

This clone was observed a handful of times. V is TRBV19 and J is TRBJ2-5; D perhaps matches TRBD1 (6 bases). The germline V gene has CDR1 LNHDA and CDR2 SQIVND (reference sequence). The CDR3 length is 14 residues. Deletions cut 7 bases from V and 5 bases from J, with 17 bases between. The CDR3 DNA sequence: TGTGCCAGTACATGGCAGGGGCGTTTGGAGACCCAGTACTTC. This codes for CASTWQGRLETQYF.

V and J are TRBV15 and TRBJ2-1, with 9 bases aligning to TRBD1. CDR1 and CDR2 from the germline V gene are LNHNV and YYDKDF (reference sequence). The length of the CDR3 is 13 residues. J gave up 6 bases and V 8 bases, and 5 bases lay outside the gene matches. In nucleotides, the CDR3 is TGTGCCACCGGGACAGGGTTTACCAATGAGCAGTTCTTC. It is translated as CATGTGFTNEQFF.

V gene TRBV6-5 combines with J gene TRBJ2-7, with no clear D. The CDR3 extends over 14 amino acids. V lost 0 bases, J lost 2 bases, and 8 bases lay in between. Germline V gene sequence: CDR1 MNHEY, CDR2 SVGAGI. CDR3 nucleotide sequence: TGTGCCAGCAGTTACTCTCAGGATCCCTACGAGCAGTACTTC. It translates to CASSYSQDPYEQYF.